One sample yielded the 22 T cell receptor beta chains listed below, sequenced in a study of cytomegalovirus exposure and HLA in healthy donors. PCR primers comprised 60 Vbeta and 13 Jbeta primers. Some clones are missing from TCRdb's copy, which holds only in-frame ones; the method was immunoSEQ multiplex PCR. The sample contains 120,000 or so clones, about 80% of which appear only once. The specimen was PBMCs. The receptors were gathered from a human donor in good health.

The sample holds one count of this clone. CDR3 DNA sequence: TGTGCCAGCAAGGACAGGGATAATTCACCCCTCCACTTT. It yields the protein CASKDRDNSPLHF. J is TRBJ1-6 and V is TRBV6-1; 8 bases are shared with TRBD1. The V gene end was trimmed by 7 bases and the J gene end by 5 bases; junction bases not matched to a gene: 1. This CDR3 comprises 13 residues. Germline assignment: CDR1 MNHNS and CDR2 SASEGT.

V gene TRBV10-1 combines with J gene TRBJ2-3, with D possibly being TRBD2 (5 bases). Germline V gene lookup returns CDR1 WNHNN and CDR2 SYGVQD (reference sequence). Trimming stripped 6 bases from V and 8 bases from J, with 21 bases between. The CDR3 totals 15 residues. For the CDR3, the DNA is TGCGCCAGCAGCGGACCCTCCTGGGAGCGAGGTACGCAGTATTTT. Its translation: CASSGPSWERGTQYF.

CDR3 residues: CASSSQETQYF. The CDR3 DNA is TGTGCCAGCAGTTCTCAAGAGACCCAGTACTTC. V and J are TRBV7-6 and TRBJ2-5; no clear D. The V end lost 6 bases, the J end lost 2 bases, and 4 bases lay between the germline ends. Germline loops: CDR1 SGHVS, CDR2 FNYEAQ. The CDR3 extends over 11 amino acids.

The rearrangement uses TRBV9 and TRBJ1-5; TRBD1 might be the D (5 bases). V lost 4 bases, J lost 5 bases, and 13 bases lay in between. The V gene's germline CDR1 is SGDLS and CDR2 YYNGEE. The CDR3 spans 14 residues. Here the CDR3 reads CASSPGGDYQPQHF. For the CDR3, the DNA is TGTGCCAGCAGCCCCGGGGGTGATTATCAGCCCCAGCATTTT.

The chain combines TRBV5-6 with TRBJ2-3, with D possibly TRBD2 on 5 matching bases. V was shortened by 0 bases and J by 0 bases, with 11 bases between the two germline ends. Looked up from germline, CDR1 is SGHDT and CDR2 is YYEEEE. The CDR3 is 16 amino acids. The CDR3 nucleotides read TGTGCCAGCAGCTTGGCCTCAGCGGTTAGCACAGATACGCAGTATTTT. Its protein is CASSLASAVSTDTQYF.

CDR3 coding DNA: TGCGCCAGCAGCCAAGTTTTCGAGGATGAGCAGTTCTTC. It encodes CASSQVFEDEQFF. V gene TRBV4-1 combines with J gene TRBJ2-1, with D hard to call. Trimming shortened V by 1 base and J by 8 bases, and 9 bases separated the two germline ends. The CDR3 length is 13 residues. Germline lookup yields CDR1 MGHRA and CDR2 YSYEKL.

The V gene is TRBV11-2, the J gene TRBJ1-1, with D unclear. V was clipped by 0 bases and J by 0 bases, with 5 bases between them. Germline-derived CDR1 and CDR2 are SGHAT and FQNNGV. The CDR3 loop spans 14 amino acids. CDR3 in DNA: TGTGCCAGCAGCTTAGAGCCGGTGAACACTGAAGCTTTCTTT. Translation: CASSLEPVNTEAFF.

The chain links TRBV27 to TRBJ1-6; D is unresolved. Trimming stripped 6 bases from V and 5 bases from J, with 8 bases between. CDR1 and CDR2 from the germline V gene are MNHEY and SMNVEV (reference sequence). This CDR3 comprises 13 residues. The CDR3 here is CASSLRNNSPLHF. The CDR3 DNA reads as TGTGCCAGCAGCTTGCGGAATAATTCACCCCTCCACTTT.

This clone was counted only a few times. This chain uses TRBV6-6 with TRBJ1-4, with 8 positions matching TRBD1. CDR1 is MNHNY and CDR2 is SVGAGI in the germline V gene (reference sequence). The CDR3 contains 16 residues. J gave up 8 bases and V 0 bases, and 8 bases lay outside the gene matches. The CDR3 nucleotides read TGTGCCAGCAGTTACTCGGTTGGGACAGGAACCGAAAAACTGTTTTTT. This sequence encodes CASSYSVGTGTEKLFF.

This clone was found a few times. This chain connects TRBV14 to TRBJ2-5, with D unclear. Deletions cut 0 bases from V and 3 bases from J, with 17 bases between. Looked up from germline, CDR1 is SGHDN and CDR2 is FVKESK. The CDR3 is 17 amino acids. In DNA form, the CDR3 reads TGTGCCAGCAGCCAAGACGGTTCGCGGAACTTAAAAGAGACCCAGTACTTC. Translating gives CASSQDGSRNLKETQYF.

The chain joins TRBV27 to TRBJ2-6; 7 nucleotides match TRBD2. V dropped 0 bases and J dropped 0; count of bases not matched to a gene: 8. Per germline, CDR1 MNHEY and CDR2 SMNVEV (reference sequence). The CDR3 contains 19 residues. The CDR3 loop is CASSLSKGRVGSGANVLTF. The CDR3 DNA is TGTGCCAGCAGTTTATCCAAGGGGAGGGTGGGCTCTGGGGCCAACGTCCTGACTTTC.

V gene TRBV10-3 combines with J gene TRBJ2-1; TRBD2 aligns across 9 bases. V lost 0 bases, J lost 5 bases, and 11 bases stayed unmatched. From germline, CDR1 is ENHRY and CDR2 SYGVKD. The CDR3 extends over 18 amino acids. The CDR3, as DNA: TGTGCCATCAGTGAGTCGAGAGCGGGGGGCACACCGGACAATGAGCAGTTCTTC. Protein: CAISESRAGGTPDNEQFF.

This chain joins TRBV10-3 and TRBJ1-1, with D possibly TRBD1 on 5 matching bases. The CDR3 is made up of 13 amino acids. Trimming shortened V by 7 bases and J by 1 base, and 10 bases separated the two germline ends. The V gene's germline CDR1 is ENHRY and CDR2 SYGVKD. The DNA of the CDR3 is TGTGCCATCACCAAGACAGCGAACACTGAAGCTTTCTTT. It specifies CAITKTANTEAFF.

The V call is TRBV7-9, the J call TRBJ2-7, with D tentatively TRBD2 (5 bases). This CDR3 is built from 15 residues. V was cut by 2 bases and J by 1 base, with 12 bases left in between. Germline CDR1 SEHNR, CDR2 FQNEAQ (reference sequence). This chain's CDR3 is CASSLFRRGSYEQYF. In nucleotides, the CDR3 is TGTGCCAGCAGCTTATTTCGTCGGGGATCCTACGAGCAGTACTTC.

This rearrangement joins TRBV7-9 to TRBJ2-3; D might be TRBD1 (6 bases). This CDR3 region has 15 residues. Germline CDR1 reads SEHNR; CDR2 reads FQNEAQ (reference sequence). Trimming took 1 base from V and 0 from J, leaving 8 bases between them. This CDR3 is CASSLVGTSTDTQYF. DNA of the CDR3: TGTGCCAGCAGCTTAGTGGGGACAAGCACAGATACGCAGTATTTT. The full variable domain, in which reference TRBV7-9 and TRBJ2-3 provide the parts outside the CDR3, is DTGVSQNPRHKITKRGQNVTFRCDPISEHNRLYWYRQTLGQGPEFLTYFQNEAQLEKSRLLSDRFSAERPKGSFSTLEIQRTEQGDSAMYLCASSLVGTSTDTQYFGPGTRLTVL.

This clone was counted between two and nine times. The gene calls are TRBV4-2 and TRBJ1-1; a weak D match, TRBD1 (5 bases). Germline values: CDR1 LGHNA, CDR2 YNFKEQ. V lost 4 bases and J lost 5, with 11 bases in between. The CDR3 sequence is 13 residues long. The CDR3 DNA follows: TGTGCCAGCAGCCCCGGTGGGGGGACTGAAGCTTTCTTT. Translating gives CASSPGGGTEAFF.

This clone was picked up a small number of times. The chain recombines TRBV15 with TRBJ1-2; 8 bases are a match to TRBD1. The CDR3 spans 14 residues. J lost 5 bases, V lost 3 bases, and 5 bases had no gene match. Per the germline V gene, CDR1 is LNHNV and CDR2 is YYDKDF (reference sequence). The CDR3 bases are TGTGCCACCAGCAGGGATCAGGGGGCGTATGGCTACACCTTC. Encoded protein: CATSRDQGAYGYTF.

This clone was found once. The rearrangement links TRBV9 to TRBJ1-1; 8 positions agree with TRBD1. V was clipped by 0 bases and J by 4 bases; unmatched bases: 2. Germline V CDR1 and CDR2: SGDLS, YYNGEE. The CDR3 contains 14 residues. The chain's CDR3 is CASSVAGTGTEAFF. CDR3 in DNA: TGTGCCAGCAGCGTAGCTGGGACAGGCACTGAAGCTTTCTTT.

The chain couples TRBV4-2 to TRBJ1-5; a weak D match, TRBD1 (5 bases). The CDR3 runs 14 residues. V was trimmed by 5 bases and J by 1 base, leaving 9 bases between them. The V gene's germline CDR1 is LGHNA and CDR2 YNFKEQ. The CDR3 DNA follows: TGTGCCAGCAGCTTAGGACACAGCAATCAGCCCCAGCATTTT. This sequence encodes CASSLGHSNQPQHF.

The chain recombines TRBV19 with TRBJ1-1, with 12 bases aligning to TRBD1. The germline CDR1 and CDR2 sequences are LNHDA and SQIVND (reference sequence). The CDR3 loop spans 15 amino acids. The ends lost 5 bases at V and 8 bases at J; junction bases unmatched: 9. Written as DNA, the CDR3 is TGTGCCAGTAGTGACCTCGGGACAGGGGGCGCAGAAGCTTTCTTT. This gives the protein CASSDLGTGGAEAFF.

This sequence joins TRBV7-8 and TRBJ1-5; weak D call: TRBD1 (5 bases). V lost 1 base and J 9 bases, leaving 16 bases between the germline ends. Germline V gives CDR1 SGHVS, CDR2 FQNEAQ. The CDR3 contains 15 residues. The CDR3 loop is CASSLDRGSQWPQHF. For the CDR3, the DNA is TGTGCCAGCAGCTTAGATCGGGGGAGCCAGTGGCCCCAGCATTTT.

In this sample, this clone turned up once. This chain links TRBV6-5 with TRBJ2-1; no definite D call. Germline CDR1 and CDR2: MNHEY and SVGAGI. This CDR3 contains 12 residues. Trimming pared 4 bases from V and 5 bases from J, leaving 6 bases between. The CDR3, as DNA: TGTGCCAGCAGTTCCCTCGACAATGAGCAGTTCTTC. As protein: CASSSLDNEQFF.